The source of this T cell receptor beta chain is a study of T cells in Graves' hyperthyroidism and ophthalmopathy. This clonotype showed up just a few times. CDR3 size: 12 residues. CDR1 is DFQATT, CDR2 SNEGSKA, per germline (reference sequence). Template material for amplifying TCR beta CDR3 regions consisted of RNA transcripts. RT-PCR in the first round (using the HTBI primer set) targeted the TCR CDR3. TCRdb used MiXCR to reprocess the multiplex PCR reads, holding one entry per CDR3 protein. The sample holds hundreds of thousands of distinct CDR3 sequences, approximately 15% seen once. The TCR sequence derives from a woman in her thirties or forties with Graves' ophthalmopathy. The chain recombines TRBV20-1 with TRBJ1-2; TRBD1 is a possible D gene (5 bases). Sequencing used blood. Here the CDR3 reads CRAGTDNYGYTF. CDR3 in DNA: TGCAGGGCTGGGACGGATAACTATGGCTACACCTTC.